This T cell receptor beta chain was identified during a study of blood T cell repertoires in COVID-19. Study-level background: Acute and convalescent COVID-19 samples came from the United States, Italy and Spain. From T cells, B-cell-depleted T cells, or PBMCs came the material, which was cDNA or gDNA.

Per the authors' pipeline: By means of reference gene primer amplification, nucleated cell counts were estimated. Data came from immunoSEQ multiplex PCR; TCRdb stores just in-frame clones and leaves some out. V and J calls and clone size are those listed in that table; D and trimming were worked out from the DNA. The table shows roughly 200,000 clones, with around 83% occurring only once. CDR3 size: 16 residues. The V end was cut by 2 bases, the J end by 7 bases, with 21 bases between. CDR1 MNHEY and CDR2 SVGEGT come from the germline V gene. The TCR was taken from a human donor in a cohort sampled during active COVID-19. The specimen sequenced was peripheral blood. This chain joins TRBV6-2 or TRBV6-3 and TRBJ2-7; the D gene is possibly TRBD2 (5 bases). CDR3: CASSYPHHADRDEQYF. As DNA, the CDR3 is TGTGCCAGCAGTTACCCTCACCACGCTGACCGGGATGAGCAGTACTTC.